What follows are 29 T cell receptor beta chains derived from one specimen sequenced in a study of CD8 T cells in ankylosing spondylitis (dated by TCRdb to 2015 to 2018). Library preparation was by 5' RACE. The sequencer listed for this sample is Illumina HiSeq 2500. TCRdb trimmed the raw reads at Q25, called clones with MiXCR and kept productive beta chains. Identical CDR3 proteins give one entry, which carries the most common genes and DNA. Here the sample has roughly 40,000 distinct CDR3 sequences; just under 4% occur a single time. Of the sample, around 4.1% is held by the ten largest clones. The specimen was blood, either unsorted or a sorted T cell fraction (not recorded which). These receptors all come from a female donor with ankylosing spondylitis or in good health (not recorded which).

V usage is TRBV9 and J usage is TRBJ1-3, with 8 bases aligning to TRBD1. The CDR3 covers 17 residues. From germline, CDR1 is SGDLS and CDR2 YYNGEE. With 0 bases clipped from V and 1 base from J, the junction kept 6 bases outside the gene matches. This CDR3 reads CASSVDQGARSGNTIYF. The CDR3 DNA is TGTGCCAGCAGCGTAGATCAGGGGGCCCGATCTGGAAACACCATATATTTT.

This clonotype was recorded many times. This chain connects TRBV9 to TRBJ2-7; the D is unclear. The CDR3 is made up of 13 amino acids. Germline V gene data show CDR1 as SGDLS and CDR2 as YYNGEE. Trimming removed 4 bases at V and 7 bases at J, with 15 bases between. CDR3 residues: CASSHPGTSEQYF. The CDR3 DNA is TGTGCCAGCAGCCACCCCGGTACCTCGGAGCAGTACTTC.

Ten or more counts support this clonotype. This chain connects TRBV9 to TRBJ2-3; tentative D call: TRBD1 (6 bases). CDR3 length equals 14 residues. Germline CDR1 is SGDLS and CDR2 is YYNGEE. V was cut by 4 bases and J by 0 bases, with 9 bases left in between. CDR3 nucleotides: TGTGCCAGCAGCCCAGGACAGAGCACAGATACGCAGTATTTT. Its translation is CASSPGQSTDTQYF.

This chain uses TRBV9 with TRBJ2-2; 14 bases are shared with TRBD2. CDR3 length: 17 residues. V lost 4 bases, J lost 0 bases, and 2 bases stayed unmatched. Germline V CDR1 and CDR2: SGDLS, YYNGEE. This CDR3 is CASSPGLAGANTGELFF. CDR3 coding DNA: TGTGCCAGCAGCCCGGGACTAGCGGGGGCGAACACCGGGGAGCTGTTTTTT.

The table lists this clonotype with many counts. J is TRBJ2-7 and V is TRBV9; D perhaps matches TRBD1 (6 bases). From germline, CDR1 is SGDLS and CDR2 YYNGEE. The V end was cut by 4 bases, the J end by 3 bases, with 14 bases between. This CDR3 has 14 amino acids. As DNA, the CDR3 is TGTGCCAGCAGCCCCCGGACAGCTAACTACGAGCAGTACTTC. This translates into CASSPRTANYEQYF.

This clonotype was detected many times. CDR3 loop: CASNLAGGINEQFF. CDR3 in DNA: TGTGCCAGCAACCTAGCGGGGGGAATAAATGAGCAGTTCTTC. The chain recombines TRBV9 with TRBJ2-1; 11 bases fit TRBD2. The CDR3 covers 14 residues. Germline assignment: CDR1 SGDLS and CDR2 YYNGEE. The V and J ends lost 6 bases and 7 bases, in that order; junction bases with no gene match: 6.

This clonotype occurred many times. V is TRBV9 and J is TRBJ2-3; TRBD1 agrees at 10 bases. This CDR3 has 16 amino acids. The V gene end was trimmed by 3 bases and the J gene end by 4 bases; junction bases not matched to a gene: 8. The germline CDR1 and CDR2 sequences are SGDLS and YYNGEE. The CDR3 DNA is TGTGCCAGCAGCGATTCGGGACAGGGGTCGGCAGATACGCAGTATTTT. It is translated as CASSDSGQGSADTQYF.

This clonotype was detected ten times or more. CDR3 in amino acids: CASSADRGRGQETQYF. The CDR3, as DNA: TGTGCCAGCAGCGCGGACAGGGGCCGGGGGCAAGAGACCCAGTACTTC. This chain uses TRBV9 with TRBJ2-5, with TRBD1 matching over 9 bases. From germline, CDR1 is SGDLS and CDR2 YYNGEE. Trimming at V came to 3 bases and at J to 2 bases, leaving 8 bases not matched to a gene. The CDR3 runs to 16 residues.

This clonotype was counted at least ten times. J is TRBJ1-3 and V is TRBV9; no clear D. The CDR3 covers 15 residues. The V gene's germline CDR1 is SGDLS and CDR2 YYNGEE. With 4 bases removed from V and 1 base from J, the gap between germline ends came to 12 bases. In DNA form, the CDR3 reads TGTGCCAGCAGCCCAGGTGGGGTATCTGGAAACACCATATATTTT. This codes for CASSPGGVSGNTIYF.

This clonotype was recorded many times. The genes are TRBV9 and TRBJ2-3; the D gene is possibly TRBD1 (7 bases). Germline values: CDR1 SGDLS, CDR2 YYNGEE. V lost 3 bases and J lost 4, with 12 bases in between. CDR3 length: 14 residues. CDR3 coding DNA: TGTGCCAGCAGCGGTCAGGGGGGCCCAGATACGCAGTATTTT. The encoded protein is CASSGQGGPDTQYF.

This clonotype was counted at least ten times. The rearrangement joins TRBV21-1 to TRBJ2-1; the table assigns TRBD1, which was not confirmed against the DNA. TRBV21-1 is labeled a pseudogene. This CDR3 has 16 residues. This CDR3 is CASSIWSGGLNNEQFF. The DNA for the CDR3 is TGTGCCAGCAGCATCTGGAGCGGGGGCCTTAACAATGAGCAGTTCTTC.

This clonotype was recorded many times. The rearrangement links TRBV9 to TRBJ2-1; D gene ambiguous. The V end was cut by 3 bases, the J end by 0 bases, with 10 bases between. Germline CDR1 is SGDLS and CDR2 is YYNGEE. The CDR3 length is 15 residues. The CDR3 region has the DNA TGTGCCAGCAGCGGACGGGCGAGCTCCTACAATGAGCAGTTCTTC. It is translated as CASSGRASSYNEQFF.

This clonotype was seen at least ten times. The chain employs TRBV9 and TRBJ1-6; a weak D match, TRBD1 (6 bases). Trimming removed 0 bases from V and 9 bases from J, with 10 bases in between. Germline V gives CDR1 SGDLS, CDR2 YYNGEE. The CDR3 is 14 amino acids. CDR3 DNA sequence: TGTGCCAGCAGCGTAGGGGGGGCTGGTTCACCCCTCCACTTT. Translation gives CASSVGGAGSPLHF.

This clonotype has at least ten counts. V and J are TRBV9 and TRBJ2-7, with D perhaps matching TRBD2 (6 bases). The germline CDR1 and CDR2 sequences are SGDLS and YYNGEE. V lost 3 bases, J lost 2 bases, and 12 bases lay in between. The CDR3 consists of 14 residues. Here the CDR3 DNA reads TGTGCCAGCAGCGAGGGGACGGGGGCCTACGAGCAGTACTTC. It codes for CASSEGTGAYEQYF.

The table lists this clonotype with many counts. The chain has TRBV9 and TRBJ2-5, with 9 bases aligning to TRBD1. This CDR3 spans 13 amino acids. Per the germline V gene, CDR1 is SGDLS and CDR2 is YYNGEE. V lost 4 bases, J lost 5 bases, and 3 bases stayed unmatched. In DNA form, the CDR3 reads TGTGCCAGCAGCCCCGGACAGGGGGAGACCCAGTACTTC. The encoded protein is CASSPGQGETQYF.

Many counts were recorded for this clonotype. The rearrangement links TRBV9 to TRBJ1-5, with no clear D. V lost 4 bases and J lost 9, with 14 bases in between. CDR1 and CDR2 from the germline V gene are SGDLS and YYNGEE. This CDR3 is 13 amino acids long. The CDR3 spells CASSPLPDGPQHF. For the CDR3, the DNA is TGTGCCAGCAGCCCCCTACCGGATGGGCCCCAGCATTTT.

In nucleotides, the CDR3 is TGTGCCAGCAGCGTAGCTGACGGTCAGCCCCAGCATTTT. It is translated as CASSVADGQPQHF. The chain is built from TRBV9 and TRBJ1-5, with D uncertain. From germline, CDR1 is SGDLS and CDR2 YYNGEE. Trimming pared 0 bases from V and 6 bases from J, leaving 7 bases between. The CDR3 covers 13 residues.

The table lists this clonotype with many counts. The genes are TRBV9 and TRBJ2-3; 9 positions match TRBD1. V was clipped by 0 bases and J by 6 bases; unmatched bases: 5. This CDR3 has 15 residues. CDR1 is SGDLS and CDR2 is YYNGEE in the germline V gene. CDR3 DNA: TGTGCCAGCAGCGTAGCTGGACAGGGGTGGGATACGCAGTATTTT. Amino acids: CASSVAGQGWDTQYF.

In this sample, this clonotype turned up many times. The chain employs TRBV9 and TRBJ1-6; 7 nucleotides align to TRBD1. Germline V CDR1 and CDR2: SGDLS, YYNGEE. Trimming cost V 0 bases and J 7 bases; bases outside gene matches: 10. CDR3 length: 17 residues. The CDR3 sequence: CASSVGTGWPRNSPLHF. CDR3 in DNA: TGTGCCAGCAGCGTAGGGACAGGCTGGCCTAGGAATTCACCCCTCCACTTT.

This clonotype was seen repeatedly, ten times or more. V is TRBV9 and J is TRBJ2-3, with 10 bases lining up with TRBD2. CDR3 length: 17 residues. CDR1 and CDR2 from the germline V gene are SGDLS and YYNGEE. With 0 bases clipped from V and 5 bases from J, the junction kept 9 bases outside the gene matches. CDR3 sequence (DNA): TGTGCCAGCAGCGTAGGGGTAGCGGGGGGCCGAGGAGATACGCAGTATTTT. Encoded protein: CASSVGVAGGRGDTQYF. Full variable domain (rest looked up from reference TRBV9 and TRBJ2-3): DSGVTQTPKHLITATGQRVTLRCSPRSGDLSVYWYQQSLDQGLQFLIQYYNGEERAKGNILERFSAQQFPDLHSELNLSSLELGDSALYFCASSVGVAGGRGDTQYFGPGTRLTVL.

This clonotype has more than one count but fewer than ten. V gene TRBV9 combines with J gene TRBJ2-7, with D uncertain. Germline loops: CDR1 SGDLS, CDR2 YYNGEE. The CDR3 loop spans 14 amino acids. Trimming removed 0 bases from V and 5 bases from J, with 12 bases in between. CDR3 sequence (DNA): TGTGCCAGCAGCGTAGGGACGCTAGGGAACGAGCAGTACTTC. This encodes CASSVGTLGNEQYF.

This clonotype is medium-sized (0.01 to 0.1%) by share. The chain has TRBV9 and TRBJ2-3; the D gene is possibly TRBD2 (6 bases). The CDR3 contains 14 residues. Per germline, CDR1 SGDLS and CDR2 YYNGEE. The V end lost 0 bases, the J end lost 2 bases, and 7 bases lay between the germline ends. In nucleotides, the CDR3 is TGTGCCAGCAGCGTAGGGGGGGTCACAGATACGCAGTATTTT. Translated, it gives CASSVGGVTDTQYF.

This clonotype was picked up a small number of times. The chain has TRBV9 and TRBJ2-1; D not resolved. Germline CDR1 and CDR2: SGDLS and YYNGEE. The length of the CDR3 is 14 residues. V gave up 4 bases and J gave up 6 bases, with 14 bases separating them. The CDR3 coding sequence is TGTGCCAGCAGCCGATCTCCTATCGTCAATGAGCAGTTCTTC. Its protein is CASSRSPIVNEQFF. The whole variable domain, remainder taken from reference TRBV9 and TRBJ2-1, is DSGVTQTPKHLITATGQRVTLRCSPRSGDLSVYWYQQSLDQGLQFLIQYYNGEERAKGNILERFSAQQFPDLHSELNLSSLELGDSALYFCASSRSPIVNEQFFGPGTRLTVL.

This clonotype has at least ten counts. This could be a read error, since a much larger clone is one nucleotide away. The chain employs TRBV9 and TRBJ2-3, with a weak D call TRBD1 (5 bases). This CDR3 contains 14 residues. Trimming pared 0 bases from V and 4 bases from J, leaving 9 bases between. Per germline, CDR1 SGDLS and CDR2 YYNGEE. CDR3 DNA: TGTGCCAGCAGCGTAGAAGGGGCCTCAGATACGCAGTATTTT. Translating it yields CASSVEGASDTQYF.

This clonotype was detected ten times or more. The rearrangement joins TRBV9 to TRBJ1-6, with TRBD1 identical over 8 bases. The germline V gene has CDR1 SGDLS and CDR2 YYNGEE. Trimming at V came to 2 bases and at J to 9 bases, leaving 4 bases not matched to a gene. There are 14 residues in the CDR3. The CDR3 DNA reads TGTGCCAGCAGCGTGAGGCAGGGGGCTTCACCCCTCCACTTT. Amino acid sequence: CASSVRQGASPLHF.

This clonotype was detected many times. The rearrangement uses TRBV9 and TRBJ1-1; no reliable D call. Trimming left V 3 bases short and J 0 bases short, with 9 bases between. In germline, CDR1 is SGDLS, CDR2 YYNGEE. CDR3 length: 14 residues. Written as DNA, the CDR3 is TGTGCCAGCAGCGGCGGGCGTATGAACACTGAAGCTTTCTTT. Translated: CASSGGRMNTEAFF.

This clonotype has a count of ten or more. This CDR3 is CASSRGRRGDGYTF. CDR3 sequence (DNA): TGTGCCAGCAGCCGGGGAAGGAGGGGGGATGGCTACACCTTC. The chain joins TRBV9 to TRBJ1-2; the D gene is possibly TRBD1 (6 bases). V dropped 4 bases and J dropped 6 bases, with 16 bases sitting between them. Germline V lookup: CDR1 SGDLS, CDR2 YYNGEE. The CDR3 is made up of 14 amino acids.

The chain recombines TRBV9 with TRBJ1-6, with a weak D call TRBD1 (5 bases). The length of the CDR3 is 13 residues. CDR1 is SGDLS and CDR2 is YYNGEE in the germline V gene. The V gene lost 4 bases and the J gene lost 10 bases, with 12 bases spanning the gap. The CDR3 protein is CASSQVGVSPLHF. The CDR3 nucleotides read TGTGCCAGCAGCCAAGTGGGGGTCTCACCCCTCCACTTT.

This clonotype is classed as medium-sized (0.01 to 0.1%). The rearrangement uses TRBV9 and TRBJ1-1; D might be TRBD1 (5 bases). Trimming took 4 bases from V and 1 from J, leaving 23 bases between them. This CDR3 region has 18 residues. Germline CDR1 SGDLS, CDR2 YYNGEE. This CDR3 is CASSSPPGRGTGNTEAFF. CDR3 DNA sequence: TGTGCCAGCAGCTCCCCACCCGGTCGAGGCACAGGGAACACTGAAGCTTTCTTT.